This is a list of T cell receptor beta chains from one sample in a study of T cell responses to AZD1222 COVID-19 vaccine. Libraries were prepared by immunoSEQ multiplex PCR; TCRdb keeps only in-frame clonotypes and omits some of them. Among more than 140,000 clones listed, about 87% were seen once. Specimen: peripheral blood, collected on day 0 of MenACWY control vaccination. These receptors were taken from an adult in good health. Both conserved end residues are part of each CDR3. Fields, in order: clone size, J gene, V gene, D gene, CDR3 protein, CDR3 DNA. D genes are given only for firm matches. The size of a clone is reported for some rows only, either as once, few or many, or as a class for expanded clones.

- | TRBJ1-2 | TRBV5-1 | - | CASSSSGGGYTF | TGCGCCAGCAGTTCTTCCGGGGGAGGCTACACCTTC
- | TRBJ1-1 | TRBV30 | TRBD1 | CAGQGLGGTEAFF | TGTGCCGGACAGGGGTTGGGGGGGACTGAAGCTTTCTTT
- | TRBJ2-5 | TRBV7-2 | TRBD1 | CASSVPGQDTKETQYF | TGTGCCAGCAGCGTACCGGGACAGGACACAAAAGAGACCCAGTACTTC
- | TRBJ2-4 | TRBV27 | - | CASSLYGTEIQYF | TGTGCCAGCAGTTTATATGGCACGGAGATTCAGTACTTC
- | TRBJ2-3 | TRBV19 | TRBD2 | CASSMVAGGTDTQYF | TGTGCCAGTAGTATGGTAGCGGGGGGCACAGATACGCAGTATTTT
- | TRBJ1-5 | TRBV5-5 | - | CASSLVEGQPQHF | TGTGCCAGCAGCTTAGTGGAAGGTCAGCCCCAGCATTTT
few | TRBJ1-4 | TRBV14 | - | CASSQPISPGLEKLFF | TGTGCCAGCAGCCAGCCCATTTCCCCGGGGCTAGAAAAACTGTTTTTT
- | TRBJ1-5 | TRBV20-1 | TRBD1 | CSASVGTGGGQPQHF | TGCAGTGCTAGTGTAGGGACAGGGGGCGGACAGCCCCAGCATTTT
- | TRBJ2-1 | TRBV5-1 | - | CASSSTGSGDEQFF | TGCGCCAGCAGCTCGACAGGGTCGGGGGATGAGCAGTTCTTC
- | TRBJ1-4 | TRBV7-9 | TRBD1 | CASRRTGEGEKLFF | TGTGCCAGCAGGAGGACAGGGGAGGGGGAAAAACTGTTTTTT
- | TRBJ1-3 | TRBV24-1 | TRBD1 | CATSDPTTGADTIYF | TGTGCCACCAGTGATCCAACGACAGGGGCGGACACCATATATTTT
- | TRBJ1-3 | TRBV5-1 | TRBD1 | CASSPQGPGNTIYF | TGCGCCAGCAGCCCACAGGGGCCAGGAAACACCATATATTTT
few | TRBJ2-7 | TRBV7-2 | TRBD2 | CASSITSGGLEQYF | TGTGCCAGCAGCATCACTAGCGGCGGCCTGGAGCAGTACTTC
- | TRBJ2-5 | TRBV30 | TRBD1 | CAWRGQQETQYF | TGTGCCTGGAGGGGACAGCAAGAGACCCAGTACTTC
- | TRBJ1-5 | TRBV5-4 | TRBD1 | CASSLGTGNNQPQHF | TGTGCCAGCAGCTTGGGGACAGGGAACAATCAGCCCCAGCATTTT
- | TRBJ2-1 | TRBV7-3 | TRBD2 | CASSLYLAGYNEQFF | TGTGCCAGCAGCTTATATCTAGCGGGTTACAATGAGCAGTTCTTC
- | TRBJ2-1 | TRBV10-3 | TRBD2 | CAISTLAGGLSAYNEQFF | TGTGCCATCAGTACGCTAGCGGGAGGCCTTTCGGCCTACAATGAGCAGTTCTTC
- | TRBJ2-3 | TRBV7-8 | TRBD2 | CASSLVSGGDTDTQYF | TGTGCCAGCAGCTTAGTTAGCGGGGGGGATACAGATACGCAGTATTTT
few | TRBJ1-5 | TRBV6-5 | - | CASTEGGSNQPQHF | TGTGCCAGCACCGAGGGGGGAAGCAATCAGCCCCAGCATTTT
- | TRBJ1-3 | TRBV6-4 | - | CASRPTENTIYF | TGTGCCAGCAGACCCACCGAGAACACCATATATTTT
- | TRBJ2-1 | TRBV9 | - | CASSGGHNEQFF | TGTGCCAGCAGCGGTGGGCACAATGAGCAGTTCTTC
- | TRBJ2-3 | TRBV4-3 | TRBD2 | CASSQGGLVGFTDTQYF | TGCGCCAGCAGCCAAGGGGGACTAGTCGGTTTCACAGATACGCAGTATTTT
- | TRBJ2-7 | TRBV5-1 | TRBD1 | CASSSGQQGYEQYF | TGCGCCAGCAGCTCGGGACAGCAAGGCTACGAGCAGTACTTC